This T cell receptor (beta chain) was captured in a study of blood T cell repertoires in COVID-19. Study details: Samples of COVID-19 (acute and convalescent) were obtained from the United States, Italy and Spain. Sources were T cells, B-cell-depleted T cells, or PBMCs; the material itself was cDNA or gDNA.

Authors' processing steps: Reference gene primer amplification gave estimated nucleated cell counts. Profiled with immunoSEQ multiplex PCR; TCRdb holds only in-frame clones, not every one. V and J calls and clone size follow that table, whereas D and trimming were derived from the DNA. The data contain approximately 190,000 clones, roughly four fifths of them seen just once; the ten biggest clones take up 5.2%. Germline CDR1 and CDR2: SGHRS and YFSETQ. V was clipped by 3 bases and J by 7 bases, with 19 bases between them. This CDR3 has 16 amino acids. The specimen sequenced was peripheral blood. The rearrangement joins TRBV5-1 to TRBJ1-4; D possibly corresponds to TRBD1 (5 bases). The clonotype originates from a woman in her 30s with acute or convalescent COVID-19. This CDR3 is CASSWAGRSAGEKLFF. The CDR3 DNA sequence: TGCGCCAGCAGCTGGGCAGGGAGGTCCGCCGGTGAAAAACTGTTTTTT.